A single sample gave rise to the 27 T cell receptor beta chains below, sequenced in a study of early T cells in non-severe SARS-CoV-2 infection. Via MiXCR, TCRdb re-called the 5' RACE reads, giving one row per CDR3 protein. The table has some 75,000 distinct CDR3 sequences, roughly an eighth seen once. What was sequenced was whole blood. Receptors were obtained from an adult who was a healthcare worker with PCR-confirmed SARS-CoV-2 infection or an uninfected control (not recorded which).

This chain links TRBV2 with TRBJ1-1, with D possibly TRBD1 on 6 matching bases. The CDR3 runs 12 residues. In germline, CDR1 is SNHLY, CDR2 FYNNEI. V lost 6 bases to trimming and J lost 3 bases, with 8 bases between them. CDR3 sequence (DNA): TGTGCCAGCAGAGGGGGGTACACTGAAGCTTTCTTT. This encodes CASRGGYTEAFF.

The chain couples TRBV12-3 or TRBV12-4 to TRBJ1-2; D is ambiguous. CDR3 length equals 12 residues. Between the trimmed V and J ends, which lost 3 bases and 8 bases, there was a span of 10 bases. In nucleotides, the CDR3 is TGTGCCAGCAGTTTGGGTTCGGGCGGCTACACCTTC. It encodes CASSLGSGGYTF.

This clonotype was seen only a few times. V is TRBV10-3 and J is TRBJ1-2; D not resolved. Germline CDR1 ENHRY, CDR2 SYGVKD. Trimming took off 3 bases at V and 0 bases at J, with 5 bases between the two ends. This CDR3 comprises 13 residues. The CDR3 DNA reads TGTGCCATCAGTGACGGACCTAACTATGGCTACACCTTC. Translating it yields CAISDGPNYGYTF.

Worth noting for this clonotype: This may arise from a read error, as a much more abundant clone is one base away. The J gene is TRBJ2-5, the V gene TRBV3-1, with D possibly called TRBD1 or TRBD2 (6 bases each). The germline V gene encodes CDR1 LGHDT and CDR2 YNNKEL (reference sequence). Trimming stripped 0 bases from V and 3 bases from J, with 11 bases between. This CDR3 region has 15 residues. This chain's CDR3 is CASSQDVRGEETQYF. The CDR3 bases are TGTGCCAGCAGCCAAGACGTTAGGGGGGAAGAGACCCAGTACTTC.

This clonotype was recorded at least ten times. The chain uses TRBV7-8 and TRBJ2-3; maybe TRBD2 (5 bases). This CDR3 comprises 17 residues. Germline CDR1 reads SGHVS; CDR2 reads FQNEAQ. The ends were cut back, 2 bases at V and 0 bases at J, with 15 bases in the middle. CDR3 in amino acids: CASSLSIQTGSTDTQYF. As DNA, the CDR3 is TGTGCCAGCAGCTTATCCATTCAAACGGGAAGCACAGATACGCAGTATTTT.

The table lists this clonotype with many counts. The genes are TRBV6-2 or TRBV6-3 and TRBJ1-5; D not certain. Germline-derived CDR1 and CDR2 are MNHEY and SVGEGT. V shed 5 bases and J shed 7 bases, with 6 bases lying between them. The CDR3 runs 11 residues. Here the CDR3 reads CASSNSQPQHF. CDR3 DNA sequence: TGTGCCAGCAGTAATTCCCAGCCCCAGCATTTT.

The CDR3 spells CASSQTTANTEAFF. In DNA, the CDR3 is TGTGCCAGCAGCCAAACGACAGCGAACACTGAAGCTTTCTTT. V is TRBV14 and J is TRBJ1-1; tentative D call: TRBD1 (5 bases). Trimming took off 2 bases at V and 1 base at J, with 8 bases between the two ends. This CDR3 contains 14 residues. Germline CDR1 and CDR2: SGHDN and FVKESK.

J is TRBJ2-3 and V is TRBV27; no clear D gene. Trimming stripped 2 bases from V and 4 bases from J, with 10 bases between. The CDR3 consists of 14 residues. Germline CDR1 and CDR2: MNHEY and SMNVEV (reference sequence). Here the CDR3 reads CASSLNGFPDTQYF. As DNA, the CDR3 is TGTGCCAGCAGTTTAAACGGGTTCCCAGATACGCAGTATTTT.

This clonotype came up many times. This chain joins TRBV3-1 and TRBJ1-2; D is uncertain. Trimming removed 0 bases from V and 4 bases from J, with 6 bases in between. Germline V lookup: CDR1 LGHDT, CDR2 YNNKEL (reference sequence). The CDR3 loop spans 13 amino acids. This CDR3 reads CASSQDGLYGYTF. CDR3 in DNA: TGTGCCAGCAGCCAAGATGGCCTCTATGGCTACACCTTC.

This clonotype was seen at least ten times. The chain couples TRBV18 to TRBJ1-2, with 11 nucleotides matching TRBD1. The CDR3 totals 15 residues. Trimming removed 6 bases from V and 4 bases from J; junction bases left unmatched: 7. From germline, CDR1 is KGHSH and CDR2 LQKENI. CDR3 DNA sequence: TGTGCCAGCTCCCAGGGACAGGGGGACATCTATGGCTACACCTTC. Amino acid sequence: CASSQGQGDIYGYTF.

This clonotype was observed at least ten times. This CDR3 is CSAGRDRGDTEAFF. The CDR3 region has the DNA TGCAGTGCTGGCCGGGACAGGGGGGACACTGAAGCTTTCTTT. The rearrangement links TRBV20-1 to TRBJ1-1; 11 bases align to TRBD1. The J segment lost 3 bases and the V segment lost 5 bases, leaving 5 bases of the junction unmatched. The CDR3 spans 14 residues. CDR1 DFQATT and CDR2 SNEGSKA come from the germline V gene (reference sequence).

This clonotype was seen only a few times. The chain recombines TRBV15 with TRBJ2-7; 7 bases fit TRBD1. The junction had 7 bases not matched to a gene; V was cut back by 6 bases and J by 5 bases. The CDR3 consists of 13 residues. Germline V gene sequence: CDR1 LNHNV, CDR2 YYDKDF (reference sequence). CDR3 nucleotides: TGTGCCACCAGGAGACAGGGCTGGCACGAGCAGTACTTC. Translating it yields CATRRQGWHEQYF. Combining the CDR3 with reference TRBV15 and TRBJ2-7 gives the whole variable domain DAMVIQNPRYQVTQFGKPVTLSCSQTLNHNVMYWYQQKSSQAPKLLFHYYDKDFNNEADTPDNFQSRRPNTSFCFLDIRSPGLGDTAMYLCATRRQGWHEQYFGPGTRLTVT.

This clonotype came up a few times. The chain has TRBV6-1 and TRBJ2-4; 8 bases agree with TRBD1. Germline CDR1 is MNHNS and CDR2 is SASEGT. Germline trimming cut 1 base from V and 7 bases from J; bases unmatched to any gene: 9. The CDR3 has 16 residues. In DNA, the CDR3 is TGTGCCAGCAGTGAAGTCCTACACAGGGGGGAGAACATTCAGTACTTC. Encoded protein: CASSEVLHRGENIQYF.

This clonotype was seen at least ten times. The chain carries TRBV2 and TRBJ1-2; a weak D match, TRBD1 (6 bases). Germline lookup yields CDR1 SNHLY and CDR2 FYNNEI. CDR3 length: 16 amino acids. The V end was cut by 0 bases, the J end by 7 bases, with 18 bases between. CDR3 sequence reads: CASSEAGVGQGFGYTF. In nucleotides, the CDR3 is TGTGCCAGCAGTGAAGCAGGGGTTGGGCAGGGGTTTGGCTACACCTTC.

There are many counts of this clonotype. The chain combines TRBV27 with TRBJ1-1; no clear D. Germline lookup yields CDR1 MNHEY and CDR2 SMNVEV (reference sequence). The V and J ends lost 5 bases and 2 bases respectively, with 15 bases between them. The CDR3 totals 15 residues. The CDR3 DNA follows: TGTGCCAGCAGTGCCTTCTATCCAGGTAACACTGAAGCTTTCTTT. Translating it yields CASSAFYPGNTEAFF.

The rearrangement joins TRBV5-1 to TRBJ2-2; D not certain. Between the trimmed V and J ends, which lost 3 bases and 10 bases, there was a span of 13 bases. This CDR3 has 13 amino acids. Looked up from germline, CDR1 is SGHRS and CDR2 is YFSETQ. CDR3 nucleotides: TGCGCCAGCAGCTCGTTGGGTCCCGAGGAGCTGTTTTTT. Residues: CASSSLGPEELFF.

There are many counts of this clonotype. The chain employs TRBV7-2 and TRBJ1-1; TRBD1 matches 9 bases. The V and J ends lost 1 base and 3 bases, in that order; junction bases with no gene match: 3. This CDR3 is 15 amino acids long. Germline CDR1 is SGHTA and CDR2 is FQGNSA. The CDR3 sequence is CASSLVRTGDTEAFF. The CDR3 DNA reads as TGTGCCAGCAGCTTAGTGCGGACAGGGGACACTGAAGCTTTCTTT.

The chain joins TRBV5-1 to TRBJ2-4, with D unresolved. The length of the CDR3 is 14 residues. Trimming left V 1 base short and J 2 bases short, with 7 bases between. Germline CDR1 SGHRS, CDR2 YFSETQ. CDR3 sequence: CASSLYHTKNIQYF. DNA for the CDR3: TGCGCCAGCAGCTTGTATCATACCAAAAACATTCAGTACTTC.

This clonotype came up a few times. V is TRBV6-6 and J is TRBJ1-5; 8 bases are shared with TRBD1. The germline CDR1 and CDR2 sequences are MNHNY and SVGAGI (reference sequence). The V and J ends lost 5 bases and 4 bases, in that order; junction bases with no gene match: 7. The CDR3 loop spans 15 amino acids. This chain's CDR3 is CASSPPGQANQPQHF. In DNA form, the CDR3 reads TGTGCCAGCAGTCCCCCGGGACAGGCTAATCAGCCCCAGCATTTT.

This clonotype was seen many times. V gene TRBV18 combines with J gene TRBJ2-7; no reliable D call. With 1 base removed from V and 4 bases from J, the gap between germline ends came to 8 bases. The CDR3 runs to 13 residues. Looked up from germline, CDR1 is KGHSH and CDR2 is LQKENI. CDR3 in DNA: TGTGCCAGCTCACCACGCGGAGATTACGAGCAGTACTTC. Residues: CASSPRGDYEQYF.

The chain uses TRBV9 and TRBJ1-2; maybe TRBD1 (6 bases). V was pared by 3 bases and J by 7 bases, with 13 bases between. The V gene's germline CDR1 is SGDLS and CDR2 YYNGEE. The CDR3 loop spans 13 amino acids. In DNA, the CDR3 is TGTGCCAGCAGCGCTACAGGGACGCGTGGCTACACCTTC. Residues: CASSATGTRGYTF. Full variable domain (rest looked up from reference TRBV9 and TRBJ1-2): DSGVTQTPKHLITATGQRVTLRCSPRSGDLSVYWYQQSLDQGLQFLIQYYNGEERAKGNILERFSAQQFPDLHSELNLSSLELGDSALYFCASSATGTRGYTFGSGTRLTVV.

V is TRBV5-1 and J is TRBJ2-3; D is unresolved. Germline CDR1 and CDR2: SGHRS and YFSETQ. The CDR3 spans 16 residues. Trimming pared 1 base from V and 2 bases from J, leaving 14 bases between. CDR3 sequence (DNA): TGCGCCAGCAGCTTGATTAGCATGGGGTACACAGATACGCAGTATTTT. It codes for CASSLISMGYTDTQYF.

This clonotype was seen a handful of times. The rearrangement joins TRBV2 to TRBJ2-1, with a tentative D call TRBD2 (7 bases). Trimming pared 6 bases from V and 3 bases from J, leaving 15 bases between. The CDR3 spans 15 residues. Germline-derived CDR1 and CDR2 are SNHLY and FYNNEI. The CDR3 DNA follows: TGTGCCAGCAGCCCCCGCGGGGGCGGCTACAATGAGCAGTTCTTC. Translating gives CASSPRGGGYNEQFF.

In this sample, this clonotype is medium-sized. The J gene is TRBJ1-1, the V gene TRBV29-1; D gene uncertain. The CDR3 is made up of 12 amino acids. V was pared by 7 bases and J by 1 base, with 10 bases between. Per germline, CDR1 SQVTM and CDR2 ANQGSEA. The CDR3 is CSGDGPNTEAFF. CDR3 nucleotide sequence: TGCAGCGGTGACGGACCGAACACTGAAGCTTTCTTT. The whole variable domain, filled in from reference TRBV29-1 and TRBJ1-1, reads SAVISQKPSRDICQRGTSLTIQCQVDSQVTMMFWYRQQPGQSLTLIATANQGSEATYESGFVIDKFPISRPNLTFSTLTVSNMSPEDSSIYLCSGDGPNTEAFFGQGTRLTVV.

The chain links TRBV30 to TRBJ2-3; D gene uncertain. Germline V gene sequence: CDR1 GTSNPN, CDR2 SVGIG (reference sequence). Trimming took off 1 base at V and 1 base at J, with 12 bases between the two ends. This CDR3 region has 15 residues. The CDR3 DNA follows: TGTGCCTGGAGTGAGTCTATTTGGCGCACAGATACGCAGTATTTT. Its translation is CAWSESIWRTDTQYF.

In this sample, this clonotype turned up many times. This sequence joins TRBV2 and TRBJ1-2; 10 nucleotides align to TRBD1. In germline, CDR1 is SNHLY, CDR2 FYNNEI. The V and J ends lost 6 bases and 3 bases, in that order; junction bases with no gene match: 10. CDR3 size: 16 residues. CDR3 sequence reads: CASRSGQGGKYYGYTF. For the CDR3, the DNA is TGTGCCAGCAGGAGCGGACAGGGGGGAAAATACTATGGCTACACCTTC.

The chain is built from TRBV4-3 and TRBJ2-4, with 12 positions matching TRBD2. Germline values: CDR1 LGHNA, CDR2 YSLEER. The CDR3 is 18 residues long. After removal of 0 bases from V and 1 base from J, the junction contained 4 bases not matched to a gene. The CDR3 nucleotides read TGCGCCAGCAGCCAAGATCCTAGCGGGGGGGCTGCCAAAAACATTCAGTACTTC. Its protein is CASSQDPSGGAAKNIQYF.